This TCR beta chain is from a study of shared clonotypes between healthy human individuals. Study-level findings and limits: Generation probability values for non-shared clonotypes were lower than those for clonotypes shared by all four donors.

About this clone: Its matching antigen is unknown.

The table came from immunoSEQ multiplex PCR; TCRdb's copy has only in-frame clones and leaves some out. The repertoire holds about 380,000 clones, roughly 96% seen once, with 0.25% to 0.35% in the top ten. The receptor's source is a man younger than 40 in good health. Material: memory CD8+ T cells sorted from blood. Subset specified: CD45RO+ cells pooled with CCR7-negative TemRA cells.

CDR3 in DNA: TGTGCCAGCAGGGGGACTAGCGGGATCGAGCAGTACTTC. The encoded protein is CASRGTSGIEQYF. The chain is built from TRBV5-6 and TRBJ2-7; TRBD2 matches at 13 bases. The length of the CDR3 is 13 residues. V lost 5 bases, J lost 6 bases, and 2 bases stayed unmatched. Germline V lookup: CDR1 SGHDT, CDR2 YYEEEE.